This T cell receptor (beta chain) stems from a study of technical replicates of blood from several donors. There are 15 residues in the CDR3. V shed 3 bases and J shed 3 bases, with 15 bases lying between them. Germline-derived CDR1 and CDR2 are LNHDA and SQIVND (reference sequence). This clone has a single count. This table comes from immunoSEQ multiplex PCR, and its TCRdb copy is limited to in-frame clones, with some not included. This sample has fewer than 95,000 clones, with 90% to 95% found just once. The J gene is TRBJ2-7, the V gene TRBV19; TRBD2 might be the D (5 bases). The receptor was derived from a human donor in good health. The sequenced sample was T cells isolated from PBMCs. Here the CDR3 reads CASSIRASPNYEQYF. CDR3 nucleotide sequence: TGTGCCAGTAGTATCCGGGCTAGCCCGAACTACGAGCAGTACTTC.